The 7 T cell receptor beta chains below come from one sample, sequenced in a study of blood T cell repertoires in COVID-19. Data came from immunoSEQ multiplex PCR; TCRdb stores just in-frame clones and leaves some out. The table has approximately 110,000 clones, around 83% seen once; the top ten hold roughly 5%. The specimen was peripheral blood. The receptors were sampled from a woman aged 55-70 years with COVID-19, enrolled during active disease.

This rearrangement joins TRBV7-6 to TRBJ1-2, with TRBD1 identical over 7 bases. V lost 11 bases, J lost 2 bases, and 8 bases stayed unmatched. The CDR3 is made up of 13 amino acids. Per germline, CDR1 SGHVS and CDR2 FNYEAQ. The CDR3 reads CASGGQPNYGYTF. As DNA, the CDR3 is TGTGCCTCCGGGGGACAGCCGAACTATGGCTACACCTTC.

CDR3: CASADEGVGNQPQHF. The CDR3 region has the DNA TGTGCCAGCGCAGACGAGGGGGTCGGCAATCAGCCCCAGCATTTT. The rearrangement uses TRBV2 and TRBJ1-5, with TRBD1 as a possible D gene (6 bases). The V end lost 8 bases, the J end lost 2 bases, and 16 bases lay between the germline ends. Germline CDR1 SNHLY, CDR2 FYNNEI. The CDR3 loop spans 15 amino acids.

The chain couples TRBV7-8 to TRBJ2-3; the match to TRBD2 covers 8 bases. Germline lookup yields CDR1 SGHVS and CDR2 FQNEAQ. This CDR3 spans 17 amino acids. V lost 4 bases, J lost 0 bases, and 9 bases stayed unmatched. The CDR3 DNA reads as TGTGCCAGCAGCTCGATATTAGCGGGGACTAGCACAGATACGCAGTATTTT. It specifies CASSSILAGTSTDTQYF.

This chain joins TRBV7-6 and TRBJ2-2; 8 bases agree with TRBD1. The CDR3 covers 17 residues. J lost 1 base, V lost 5 bases, and 9 bases had no gene match. Germline V gives CDR1 SGHVS, CDR2 FNYEAQ. In DNA form, the CDR3 reads TGTGCCAGCAGCCCAATACGGACAGGGTGGAACACCGGGGAGCTGTTTTTT. Its protein product is CASSPIRTGWNTGELFF.

The V gene is TRBV24-1, the J gene TRBJ2-7; 7 bases are a match to TRBD1. J lost 3 bases, V lost 2 bases, and 6 bases had no gene match. The CDR3 spans 15 residues. CDR1 is KGHDR, CDR2 SFDVKD, per germline. For the CDR3, the DNA is TGTGCCACCAGTGATTCAAGGGACAGCGGCTACGAGCAGTACTTC. Its translation: CATSDSRDSGYEQYF.

The V call is TRBV6-5, the J call TRBJ1-1, with unresolved D. The germline V and J ends were trimmed by 5 bases and 8 bases, with 12 bases remaining between them. Germline V gene lookup returns CDR1 MNHEY and CDR2 SVGAGI. This CDR3 is built from 12 residues. The CDR3: CASSRGREEAFF. CDR3 nucleotide sequence: TGTGCCAGCAGTCGCGGTCGAGAGGAAGCTTTCTTT.

The table lists this clone with a count of one. The V and J genes are TRBV11-2 and TRBJ1-2, with D unclear. Deletions cut 5 bases from V and 1 base from J, with 2 bases between. This CDR3 spans 11 amino acids. Per the germline V gene, CDR1 is SGHAT and CDR2 is FQNNGV. CDR3 amino acids: CASSRNYGYTF. The CDR3 DNA reads TGTGCCAGCAGCCGTAACTATGGCTACACCTTC. Variable domain in full (rest from reference TRBV11-2 and TRBJ1-2): EAGVAQSPRYKIIEKRQSVAFWCNPISGHATLYWYQQILGQGPKLLIQFQNNGVVDDSQLPKDRFSAERLKGVDSTLKIQPAKLEDSAVYLCASSRNYGYTFGSGTRLTVV.